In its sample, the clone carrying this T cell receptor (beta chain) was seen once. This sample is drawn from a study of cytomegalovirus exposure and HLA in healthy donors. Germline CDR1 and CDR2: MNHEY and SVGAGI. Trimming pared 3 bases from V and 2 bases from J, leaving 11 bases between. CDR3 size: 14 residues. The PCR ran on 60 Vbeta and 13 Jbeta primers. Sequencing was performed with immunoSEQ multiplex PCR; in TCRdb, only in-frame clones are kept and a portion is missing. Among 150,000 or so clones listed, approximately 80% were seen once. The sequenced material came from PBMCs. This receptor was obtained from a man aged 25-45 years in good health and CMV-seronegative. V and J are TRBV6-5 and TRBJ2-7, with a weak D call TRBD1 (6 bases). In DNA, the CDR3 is TGTGCCAGCAGTTATGACAGGAGCGCCTACGAGCAGTACTTC. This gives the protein CASSYDRSAYEQYF.